This T cell receptor beta chain appears in the sequencing data of a study of CD8 T cells in ankylosing spondylitis. Each CDR3 protein is one row after TCRdb ran MiXCR on the 5' RACE reads. The sample lists 250,000 to 300,000 distinct CDR3 sequences, 20% occurring once. V dropped 0 bases and J dropped 4 bases, with 15 bases sitting between them. This CDR3 is 16 amino acids long. As for this clonotype: As yet, its antigen is unknown.

Overall study results and limits: The study looked at matched synovial fluid samples from ankylosing spondylitis patients. Disease-linked clones were reported to be significantly enriched there.

The sequenced material came from blood, either unsorted or a sorted T cell fraction (not recorded which). The sequence derives from a male donor with ankylosing spondylitis or in good health (not recorded which). The chain is built from TRBV12-3 or TRBV12-4 and TRBJ1-2, with D possibly TRBD1 on 6 matching bases. As DNA, the CDR3 is TGTGCCAGCAGTTTAGCGAGGCCCCAGGGGCCCTATGGCTACACCTTC. It translates to CASSLARPQGPYGYTF.